This is a list of T cell receptor beta chains from one sample in a study of spatial heterogeneity in lung cancer. TCRdb passed the 5' RACE reads through MiXCR, listing each CDR3 protein once. The sample gives more than 80,000 distinct CDR3 sequences, around 12% of which show up once; about 38% is in the top ten. The material sequenced was PBMCs, taken at surgery. Source of these receptors: a male donor with early-stage non-small cell lung cancer. Each CDR3 is given without its conserved first and last residue.

V gene	J gene	CDR3 protein
TRBV2	TRBJ2-7	ARGDRGCLVWYEQY
TRBV7-2	TRBJ2-5	ASSLGNSMLQETQY
TRBV7-9	TRBJ2-3	ASSLVGQGLDTQY
TRBV10-2	TRBJ2-5	AKSSGYQETQY
TRBV2	TRBJ2-5	ASSRDKGGRETQY
TRBV20-1	TRBJ2-3	SAKLLGPTQY
TRBV7-9	TRBJ2-5	ASSSRLETSETQY
TRBV7-7	TRBJ2-7	ASSLAPDPTYEQY
TRBV5-1	TRBJ2-5	ATKTGPQGTQY
TRBV27	TRBJ2-7	ASSFSWDPSYEQY
TRBV24-1	TRBJ2-7	ATSGTFSSYEQY
TRBV11-1	TRBJ2-5	ASSPQYGRTETQY
TRBV15	TRBJ1-5	ATSRESNQPQH
TRBV7-9	TRBJ2-6	ASSSEAGANVLT
TRBV9	TRBJ2-1	ASSASWDEQF
TRBV11-2	TRBJ2-3	ASRDRLGVYTQY
TRBV14	TRBJ2-7	ASSQDPWTGSEQY
TRBV11-3	TRBJ2-2	ASSLAGTRNTGELF
TRBV4-3	TRBJ2-5	ASSRMFGETQY
TRBV21-1	TRBJ1-5	ASQAGTGTRSNQPQH
TRBV30	TRBJ2-7	AWDGRGGEQY
TRBV13	TRBJ1-5	ASSLGLNQPQH
TRBV12-3/TRBV12-4	TRBJ1-2	ASSLRTADSYT
TRBV20-1	TRBJ2-2	SSSSPSGTGELF
TRBV28	TRBJ2-7	ASSLGLAGVLEQY
TRBV7-9	TRBJ2-2	ASSLGVTGPTGELF
TRBV7-2	TRBJ1-5	ASSLVAGASNQPQH
TRBV3-1	TRBJ2-6	ASSQVSGGGPGANVLT
TRBV10-2	TRBJ2-5	ASSESTAAQY
TRBV6-5	TRBJ2-7	ASSPGIAYEQY
TRBV20-1	TRBJ2-3	SARDRTGSTDTQY
TRBV5-1	TRBJ2-3	ASSLSGGGDTQY
TRBV6-2/TRBV6-3	TRBJ1-4	ASGERGEKLF
TRBV6-5	TRBJ1-1	ASSYTPGREAF
TRBV5-1	TRBJ1-1	ASSLTGGTGTEAF
TRBV12-3/TRBV12-4	TRBJ1-5	ASSLTGFNQPQH
TRBV7-9	TRBJ2-6	ASSLYRDLGANVLT
TRBV19	TRBJ2-5	ASSMRPGKRETQY
TRBV20-1	TRBJ1-1	SSERGNTEAF
TRBV20-1	TRBJ2-5	SAERTVGLKTQY
TRBV6-6	TRBJ1-2	ASKVGGYGYT
TRBV13	TRBJ1-1	ASRVWGSGANTEAF
TRBV7-6	TRBJ2-1	ASSQGILTGWRNEQF
TRBV2	TRBJ2-7	ASRDDRGRYEQY